Included here is one TCR beta chain sequence, with context. Clones were read by immunoSEQ multiplex PCR, and TCRdb kept only the in-frame ones, dropping some. The data show 430,000 or so clones, about 88% seen once. This sample stems from a study of blood T cell repertoires in COVID-19. As for the study in general: Both acute and convalescent COVID-19 samples were obtained from the United States, Italy and Spain. T cells, B-cell-depleted T cells, or PBMCs supplied cDNA or gDNA.

V dropped 4 bases and J dropped 0 bases, with 8 bases sitting between them. The CDR3 has 13 residues. CDR1 is SGHRS and CDR2 is YFSETQ in the germline V gene. This clonotype originated in a woman aged 18-29 years who had been exposed to COVID-19. V usage is TRBV5-1 and J usage is TRBJ2-7; no definite D call. Sequencing used PBMCs or T cells enriched from blood (not recorded which). DNA for the CDR3: TGCGCCAGCAGCGTGGGCTACTCCTACGAGCAGTACTTC. Its protein product is CASSVGYSYEQYF.